This TCR beta chain was sequenced for a study of post-analysis software for immune sequencing data. Unique molecular identifiers tagged the TCR beta cDNA libraries. About half a million cDNA molecules were recovered from an input of 1 to 10 million T cells. Each CDR3 protein gets one entry after TCRdb re-called the PCR reads with MiXCR. In the table there are approximately 570,000 distinct CDR3 sequences, about 40% of which are singletons. Overall study findings and caveats: With TRBV5-6, TRBV5-1 and TRBV20-1 included, about five TRBV segments were more frequent in patients than in controls. The normalized Chao1 diversity of multiple sclerosis patients was significantly lower than that of controls. When the samples were clustered directly with F measure, those that had been prepared in the same batch showed strong co-clustering.

As for this clonotype: Its antigen is not known.

V lost 6 bases, J lost 4 bases, and 12 bases lay in between. Germline CDR1 and CDR2: MNHEY and SVGAGI. The CDR3 totals 13 residues. The receptor's source is a girl between 5 and 17 years old with multiple sclerosis. The sequenced sample consisted of blood. The chain has TRBV6-5 and TRBJ1-1; the D gene is possibly TRBD1 (6 bases). In DNA form, the CDR3 reads TGTGCCAGCAGAATACAGGGTGGCACTGAAGCTTTCTTT. Encoded protein: CASRIQGGTEAFF.